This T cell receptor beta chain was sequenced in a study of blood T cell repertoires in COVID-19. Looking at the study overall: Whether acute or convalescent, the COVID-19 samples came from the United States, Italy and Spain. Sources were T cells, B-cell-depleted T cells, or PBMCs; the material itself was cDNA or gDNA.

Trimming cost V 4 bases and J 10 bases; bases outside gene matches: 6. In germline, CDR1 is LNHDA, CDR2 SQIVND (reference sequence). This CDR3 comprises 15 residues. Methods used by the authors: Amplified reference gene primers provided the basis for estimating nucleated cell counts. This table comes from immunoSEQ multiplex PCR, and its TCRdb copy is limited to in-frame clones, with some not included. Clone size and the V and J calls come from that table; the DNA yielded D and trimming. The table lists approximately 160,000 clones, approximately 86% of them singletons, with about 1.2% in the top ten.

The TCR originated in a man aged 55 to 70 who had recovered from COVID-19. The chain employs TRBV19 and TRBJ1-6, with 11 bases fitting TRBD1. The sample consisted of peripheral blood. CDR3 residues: CASSTGTGGGSPLHF. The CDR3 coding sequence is TGTGCCAGTAGTACGGGGACAGGGGGTGGATCACCCCTCCACTTT.